Below, one T cell receptor beta chain is given with its context. No antigen is known for it. Per germline, CDR1 SGDLS and CDR2 YYNGEE. The CDR3 runs to 17 residues. The V and J ends lost 4 bases and 1 base respectively, with 19 bases between them. The data were taken from a study of graft-versus-host responses after intestinal transplantation. Overall study: The recipients all started with anti-thymocyte globulin induction and then took tacrolimus and steroids for 2 to 4 years.

Clones were sequenced by immunoSEQ multiplex PCR, and TCRdb holds only the in-frame ones, with some missing. Counted here are some 120,000 clones, around nine tenths occurring once; the ten biggest clones make up roughly 0.24%. This rearrangement joins TRBV9 to TRBJ2-3; tentative D call: TRBD2 (6 bases). The material was unstimulated CD4+ T cells sorted from spleen or lymph node cells, obtained before transplant. The TCR originated in a human donor who was the organ donor for an intestinal transplant. This CDR3 is CASSFGRVQRGTDTQYF. CDR3 coding DNA: TGTGCCAGCAGCTTTGGTAGGGTCCAGCGGGGCACAGATACGCAGTATTTT.